Shown below are 20 T cell receptor beta chains from a single sample sequenced in a study of blood T cell repertoires in COVID-19. Clones were read by immunoSEQ multiplex PCR, and TCRdb kept only the in-frame ones, dropping some. The sample consists of around 200,000 clones, 84% of them appearing once. The sequenced material came from peripheral blood. These receptors were obtained from a woman aged 70 to 79 with COVID-19, enrolled during active disease.

The chain uses TRBV5-1 and TRBJ2-6; D is perhaps TRBD1 (6 bases). V lost 4 bases and J 2 bases, leaving 19 bases between the germline ends. Per germline, CDR1 SGHRS and CDR2 YFSETQ. The CDR3 sequence is 18 residues long. CDR3 sequence (DNA): TGCGCCAGCAGCCCCCGAGAGAGACAGGCGGCTGGGGCCAACGTCCTGACTTTC. Translated, it gives CASSPRERQAAGANVLTF.

The chain is built from TRBV19 and TRBJ1-6; D unclear. Trimming stripped 4 bases from V and 6 bases from J, with 13 bases between. Germline lookup yields CDR1 LNHDA and CDR2 SQIVND (reference sequence). The CDR3 extends over 15 amino acids. This chain's CDR3 is CASSSRTVGNSPLHF. The CDR3 DNA is TGTGCCAGTAGTAGCCGCACAGTCGGTAATTCACCCCTCCACTTT.

The chain carries TRBV7-8 and TRBJ1-2; TRBD1 is a possible D gene (6 bases). Germline values: CDR1 SGHVS, CDR2 FQNEAQ. CDR3 size: 16 residues. Trimming removed 1 base at V and 1 base at J, with 13 bases between. The CDR3 region is CASSLDRAGVNYGYTF. The CDR3 nucleotides are TGTGCCAGCAGCTTAGATCGGGCAGGGGTTAACTATGGCTACACCTTC.

This chain connects TRBV2 to TRBJ1-5; D is uncertain. The CDR3 runs 13 residues. V was pared by 1 base and J by 6 bases, with 7 bases between. The V gene's germline CDR1 is SNHLY and CDR2 FYNNEI. The DNA of the CDR3 is TGTGCCAGCAGTGAAGTGGGAGGTCAGCCCCAGCATTTT. Its translation is CASSEVGGQPQHF.

In its sample, this clone was seen a few times. This CDR3 reads CASSFSGQGAAKNIQYF. The DNA of the CDR3 is TGCGCCAGCAGCTTTTCGGGGCAGGGGGCCGCCAAAAACATTCAGTACTTC. The genes are TRBV5-1 and TRBJ2-4; 8 positions match TRBD1. Germline V gene data show CDR1 as SGHRS and CDR2 as YFSETQ. J lost 1 base, V lost 2 bases, and 8 bases had no gene match. The CDR3 is made up of 17 amino acids. The full variable domain, its missing parts supplied by reference TRBV5-1 and TRBJ2-4, is KAGVTQTPRYLIKTRGQQVTLSCSPISGHRSVSWYQQTPGQGLQFLFEYFSETQRNKGNFPGRFSGRQFSNSRSEMNVSTLELGDSALYLCASSFSGQGAAKNIQYFGAGTRLSVL.

The chain combines TRBV6-6 with TRBJ1-2; D is uncertain. Trimming cost V 4 bases and J 3 bases, with 15 bases left between them. Germline V gene lookup returns CDR1 MNHNY and CDR2 SVGAGI (reference sequence). The length of the CDR3 is 15 residues. In nucleotides, the CDR3 is TGTGCCAGCAGTTCAAACAGAGATCTTTACTATGGCTACACCTTC. It codes for CASSSNRDLYYGYTF.

The rearrangement links TRBV29-1 to TRBJ1-1; 7 bases are shared with TRBD1. CDR3 size: 11 residues. Germline V gene data show CDR1 as SQVTM and CDR2 as ANQGSEA. The ends lost 4 bases at V and 6 bases at J; junction bases unmatched: 2. This CDR3 reads CSVGTGAEAFF. The CDR3 DNA reads as TGCAGCGTTGGGACAGGCGCTGAAGCTTTCTTT.

As regards this clone: Its ends do not fully match the called genes, so a read error is possible. The J gene is TRBJ1-2, the V gene TRBV30; D not resolved. CDR3 length: 10 residues. Germline V gene sequence: CDR1 GTSNPN, CDR2 SVGIG (reference sequence). CDR3 coding DNA: TGTGCCTGGAGTTTTCCATACAGTGGCTTC. The encoded protein is CAWSFPYSGF. The full variable domain, rest sourced from reference TRBV30 and TRBJ1-2, is SQTIHQWPATLVQPVGSPLSLECTVEGTSNPNLYWYRQAAGRGLQLLFYSVGIGQISSEVPQNLSASRPQDRQFILSSKKLLLSDSGFYLCAWSFPYSGFGSGTRLTVV.

This rearrangement joins TRBV7-9 to TRBJ1-2; 7 positions agree with TRBD1. With 1 base clipped from V and 4 bases from J, the junction kept 15 bases outside the gene matches. There are 18 residues in the CDR3. CDR1 is SEHNR, CDR2 FQNEAQ, per germline (reference sequence). As DNA, the CDR3 is TGTGCCAGCAGCTTAGATATCATCCCGGGACAGCAGACCTATGGCTACACCTTC. It is translated as CASSLDIIPGQQTYGYTF.

J is TRBJ1-1 and V is TRBV5-1, with D perhaps matching TRBD1 (6 bases). Trimming stripped 2 bases from V and 6 bases from J, with 14 bases between. This CDR3 comprises 14 residues. CDR1 is SGHRS, CDR2 YFSETQ, per germline. The CDR3, as DNA: TGCGCCAGCAGCTTAAGACCAGGGGAAGCTGAAGCTTTCTTT. Protein: CASSLRPGEAEAFF.

The rearrangement uses TRBV23-1 and TRBJ2-7; 7 positions match TRBD1. TRBV23-1 is designated an ORF whose function remains uncertain. This CDR3 spans 15 amino acids. Trimming took 4 bases from V and 3 from J; bases not matched to a gene: 9. The DNA of the CDR3 is TGCGCCAGCAGTCCCATAGAACAGGGGTTCTACGAGCAGTACGTC. Translation gives CASSPIEQGFYEQYV.

The chain is built from TRBV28 and TRBJ1-6; possibly TRBD1 for D (6 bases). The CDR3 sequence is 17 residues long. V dropped 5 bases and J dropped 0 bases, with 14 bases sitting between them. Germline V gives CDR1 MDHEN, CDR2 SYDVKM. The CDR3 loop is CASSKGDGGSYNSPLHF. In DNA, the CDR3 is TGTGCCAGCAGTAAGGGGGATGGGGGCTCCTATAATTCACCCCTCCACTTT. Looking up the rest from reference TRBV28 and TRBJ1-6 gives the full variable domain: DVKVTQSSRYLVKRTGEKVFLECVQDMDHENMFWYRQDPGLGLRLIYFSYDVKMKEKGDIPEGYSVSREKKERFSLILESASTNQTSMYLCASSKGDGGSYNSPLHFGNGTRLTVT.

V is TRBV6-5 and J is TRBJ2-7; 9 nucleotides agree with TRBD1. J lost 3 bases, V lost 6 bases, and 9 bases had no gene match. The germline V gene encodes CDR1 MNHEY and CDR2 SVGAGI. The CDR3 runs to 15 residues. The CDR3 protein is CASRPPTGGDYEQYF. Written as DNA, the CDR3 is TGTGCCAGCAGACCTCCGACAGGGGGGGACTACGAGCAGTACTTC.

V and J are TRBV7-2 and TRBJ2-2; 7 bases align to TRBD2. Per germline, CDR1 SGHTA and CDR2 FQGNSA. The CDR3 is made up of 15 amino acids. The V and J ends lost 4 bases and 6 bases, in that order; junction bases with no gene match: 8. In DNA, the CDR3 is TGTGCCAGCAGCTCCGAACTAGCGTGGGCCGGGGAGCTGTTTTTT. Encoded protein: CASSSELAWAGELFF.

As regards this clone: The same CDR3 also results from other DNA sequences found in this sample. This chain uses TRBV27 with TRBJ1-1; D uncertain. Germline V gives CDR1 MNHEY, CDR2 SMNVEV (reference sequence). The CDR3 runs 13 residues. V lost 6 bases to trimming and J lost 1 base, with 9 bases between them. Written as DNA, the CDR3 is TGTGCCAGCAGCCCGACGGGGAACACTGAAGCTTTCTTT. Amino acid sequence: CASSPTGNTEAFF.

The chain is built from TRBV7-6 and TRBJ2-1, with 8 bases that match TRBD2. This CDR3 contains 18 residues. The V segment lost 0 bases and the J segment 0 bases; nucleotides outside the gene matches: 7. Germline V gene data show CDR1 as SGHVS and CDR2 as FNYEAQ. CDR3 nucleotide sequence: TGTGCCAGCAGCTTAGCAGTTGGCGGGACTAGCTCCTACAATGAGCAGTTCTTC. It is translated as CASSLAVGGTSSYNEQFF.

The chain combines TRBV4-1 with TRBJ1-6; TRBD1 agrees at 7 bases. Trimming removed 0 bases from V and 9 bases from J; junction bases left unmatched: 5. This CDR3 is 15 amino acids long. The germline V gene has CDR1 MGHRA and CDR2 YSYEKL. The CDR3 DNA sequence: TGCGCCAGCAGCCAAGAAGACAGGGCGGGTTCACCCCTCCACTTT. Its translation: CASSQEDRAGSPLHF.

The rearrangement joins TRBV9 to TRBJ2-1; TRBD1 is a possible D gene (7 bases). Germline CDR1 and CDR2: SGDLS and YYNGEE. V shed 4 bases and J shed 6 bases, with 23 bases lying between them. CDR3 length: 17 amino acids. CDR3 coding DNA: TGTGCCAGCAGCCCGCCGGAAGGGGGCGGGGTCCTCAATGAGCAGTTCTTC. It specifies CASSPPEGGGVLNEQFF.

The V call is TRBV5-1, the J call TRBJ1-2, with TRBD1 matching 7 bases. Looked up from germline, CDR1 is SGHRS and CDR2 is YFSETQ. J gave up 6 bases and V 0 bases, and 2 bases lay outside the gene matches. This CDR3 contains 13 residues. CDR3 DNA sequence: TGCGCCAGCAGCTTGGGAGGGGGCCATGGCTACACCTTC. Protein sequence: CASSLGGGHGYTF.

V and J are TRBV30 and TRBJ1-2; D is possibly TRBD1 (5 bases). This CDR3 has 13 amino acids. Germline-derived CDR1 and CDR2 are GTSNPN and SVGIG (reference sequence). V was pared by 2 bases and J by 4 bases, with 11 bases between. The CDR3 here is CAWSHQGSYGYTF. As DNA, the CDR3 is TGTGCCTGGAGTCACCAGGGAAGCTATGGCTACACCTTC.